The 22 T cell receptor beta chains listed next were all sequenced from one sample in a study of shared clonotypes between healthy human individuals. Method: immunoSEQ multiplex PCR; TCRdb's copy keeps in-frame clones and lacks some. The repertoire holds some 2,400,000 clones, with 90% to 97% as singletons. Sequenced material: naive CD4+ T cells sorted from blood. Subset defined: CD45RA+ positively selected. The receptors here all came from a man between 18 and 35 years old in good health.

A word on this clone: Other DNA sequences in this sample translate to the same CDR3. Written as DNA, the CDR3 is TGCGCCAGCAGCTTGGCGGGGGGAAGCACAGATACGCAGTATTTT. Protein product: CASSLAGGSTDTQYF. V and J are TRBV5-1 and TRBJ2-3, with 7 bases aligning to TRBD2. V was pared by 0 bases and J by 0 bases, with 1 base of the junction left unmatched. Germline V lookup: CDR1 SGHRS, CDR2 YFSETQ. This CDR3 has 15 amino acids.

The chain combines TRBV7-6 with TRBJ2-5; maybe TRBD2 (6 bases). The CDR3 has 15 residues. The V end was cut by 3 bases, the J end by 2 bases, with 13 bases between. Germline values: CDR1 SGHVS, CDR2 FNYEAQ. CDR3 bases: TGTGCCAGCAGCTTTACCGGGGGTCTACAAGAGACCCAGTACTTC. Its translation: CASSFTGGLQETQYF. Full variable domain (rest looked up from reference TRBV7-6 and TRBJ2-5): GAGVSQSPRYKVTKRGQDVALRCDPISGHVSLYWYRQALGQGPEFLTYFNYEAQQDKSGLPNDRFSAERPEGSISTLTIQRTEQRDSAMYRCASSFTGGLQETQYFGPGTRLLVL.

The chain is built from TRBV7-9 and TRBJ2-7; 14 nucleotides agree with TRBD2. Germline V gives CDR1 SEHNR, CDR2 FQNEAQ (reference sequence). J gave up 5 bases and V 5 bases, and 5 bases lay outside the gene matches. The CDR3 extends over 15 amino acids. The chain's CDR3 is CASSKTSGRVNEQYF. CDR3 sequence (DNA): TGTGCCAGCAGCAAGACTAGCGGGAGGGTCAACGAGCAGTACTTC. The variable domain in full, with the rest retrieved from reference TRBV7-9 and TRBJ2-7, is DTGVSQNPRHKITKRGQNVTFRCDPISEHNRLYWYRQTLGQGPEFLTYFQNEAQLEKSRLLSDRFSAERPKGSFSTLEIQRTEQGDSAMYLCASSKTSGRVNEQYFGPGTRLTVT.

This chain connects TRBV4-1 to TRBJ2-1; TRBD1 or TRBD2 may be the D gene (5 bases each). The CDR3 has 17 residues. The V end was cut by 5 bases, the J end by 6 bases, with 23 bases between. In germline, CDR1 is MGHRA, CDR2 YSYEKL. The CDR3 DNA follows: TGCGCCAGCAGCGCCCCCCGGGGCAGGGCCTTTAGCAATGAGCAGTTCTTC. This encodes CASSAPRGRAFSNEQFF.

The gene calls are TRBV29-1 and TRBJ2-1; a possible D gene is TRBD2 (5 bases). The V and J ends lost 7 bases and 0 bases respectively, with 7 bases between them. Germline V gene data show CDR1 as SQVTM and CDR2 as ANQGSEA. The CDR3 consists of 12 residues. CDR3 residues: CSATISYNEQFF. In DNA form, the CDR3 reads TGCAGCGCGACTATCTCCTACAATGAGCAGTTCTTC.

A word on this clone: At the DNA level, this CDR3 is encoded by other sequences in the same sample as well. The chain joins TRBV7-2 to TRBJ1-2; D unresolved. This CDR3 region has 13 residues. V was shortened by 1 base and J by 2 bases, with 5 bases between the two germline ends. Germline V gene data show CDR1 as SGHTA and CDR2 as FQGNSA. In DNA, the CDR3 is TGTGCCAGCAGCTTAGAAGCAAACTATGGCTACACCTTC. It translates to CASSLEANYGYTF.

The CDR3 protein is CASSTQDRVGKRSGNTIYF. The DNA of the CDR3 is TGTGCCAGTAGTACCCAAGACAGGGTTGGAAAACGCTCTGGAAACACCATATATTTT. The V call is TRBV19, the J call TRBJ1-3; TRBD1 agrees at 7 bases. CDR3 size: 19 residues. Germline-derived CDR1 and CDR2 are LNHDA and SQIVND (reference sequence). Losses at the gene ends were 4 bases for V and 0 bases for J; bases not matched to a gene: 15. Full variable domain (remainder filled in from reference TRBV19 and TRBJ1-3): DGGITQSPKYLFRKEGQNVTLSCEQNLNHDAMYWYRQDPGQGLRLIYYSQIVNDFQKGDIAEGYSVSREKKESFPLTVTSAQKNPTAFYLCASSTQDRVGKRSGNTIYFGEGSWLTVV.

The chain links TRBV10-3 to TRBJ2-1, with a weak D call TRBD2 (6 bases). Germline CDR1 and CDR2: ENHRY and SYGVKD. Between the trimmed V and J ends, which lost 1 base and 2 bases, there was a span of 18 bases. The CDR3 consists of 18 residues. The CDR3 DNA reads as TGTGCCATCAGTGAGTTTGGAGGGGCCCTCCGAACCTACAATGAGCAGTTCTTC. It codes for CAISEFGGALRTYNEQFF.

This chain joins TRBV6-1 and TRBJ2-3; D uncertain. Trimming removed 0 bases at V and 2 bases at J, with 9 bases between. The CDR3 contains 15 residues. Germline CDR1 reads MNHNS; CDR2 reads SASEGT. The CDR3: CASSEAMVATDTQYF. CDR3 DNA: TGTGCCAGCAGTGAAGCGATGGTGGCCACAGATACGCAGTATTTT.

The chain combines TRBV7-6 with TRBJ2-3; 10 positions match TRBD1. Germline CDR1 is SGHVS and CDR2 is FNYEAQ. V was clipped by 4 bases and J by 8 bases; unmatched bases: 6. The CDR3 loop spans 14 amino acids. CDR3 DNA: TGTGCCAGCAGCTATGGACAGGGGGAGGGTACGCAGTATTTT. Encoded protein: CASSYGQGEGTQYF.

As for this clone: The sample holds other DNA sequences that translate to the same CDR3. The chain links TRBV30 to TRBJ2-5, with D uncertain. The germline V gene encodes CDR1 GTSNPN and CDR2 SVGIG (reference sequence). Trimming took off 5 bases at V and 2 bases at J, with 3 bases between the two ends. CDR3 length: 10 amino acids. The CDR3 spells CAWAQETQYF. Here the CDR3 DNA reads TGTGCCTGGGCACAAGAGACCCAGTACTTC.

The chain links TRBV19 to TRBJ1-1; the D is unclear. The germline gives CDR1 LNHDA, CDR2 SQIVND (reference sequence). Between the trimmed V and J ends, which lost 10 bases and 0 bases, there was a span of 12 bases. The CDR3 is made up of 13 amino acids. CDR3 nucleotide sequence: TGTGCCACCAGCTGGACGTTGAACACTGAAGCTTTCTTT. Its protein product is CATSWTLNTEAFF.

The chain employs TRBV4-1 and TRBJ1-1; 10 bases map to TRBD1. V was clipped by 8 bases and J by 1 base; unmatched bases: 10. There are 16 residues in the CDR3. The germline CDR1 and CDR2 sequences are MGHRA and YSYEKL. CDR3 bases: TGCGCCAGCCAAGACGGGACAGGGGCCCCGAACACTGAAGCTTTCTTT. As protein: CASQDGTGAPNTEAFF.

This chain connects TRBV10-3 to TRBJ2-3, with D possibly TRBD2 on 7 matching bases. The CDR3 length is 13 residues. Germline CDR1 and CDR2: ENHRY and SYGVKD. Trimming pared 0 bases from V and 13 bases from J, leaving 14 bases between. The CDR3 DNA is TGTGCCATCAGTGAGTCAGTGGCGGGGGCGAAGTATTTT. This translates into CAISESVAGAKYF.

The J gene is TRBJ1-1, the V gene TRBV21-1. TRBV21-1 is shown as a pseudogene. CDR3 length equals 18 residues. This CDR3 is CASSKVPQSPSMNTEAFF. CDR3 in DNA: TGTGCCAGCAGCAAGGTTCCCCAGTCCCCAAGCATGAACACTGAAGCTTTCTTT.

The CDR3 protein is CASSLASAASTDTQYF. CDR3 nucleotide sequence: TGTGCCAGCAGCTTAGCGAGCGCAGCTAGCACAGATACGCAGTATTTT. The V call is TRBV7-9, the J call TRBJ2-3; no firm D call. This CDR3 is 16 amino acids long. Germline assignment: CDR1 SEHNR and CDR2 FQNEAQ (reference sequence). V shed 0 bases and J shed 0 bases, with 10 bases lying between them.

J is TRBJ1-6 and V is TRBV7-2, with D perhaps matching TRBD1 (6 bases). This CDR3 comprises 14 residues. CDR1 and CDR2 from the germline V gene are SGHTA and FQGNSA. V was shortened by 8 bases and J by 9 bases, with 17 bases between the two germline ends. The DNA of the CDR3 is TGTGCCAGCGCATTGGACAGAGATTTTTCACCCCTCCACTTT. It translates to CASALDRDFSPLHF.

This chain uses TRBV5-4 with TRBJ2-4; D is unresolved. Germline CDR1 and CDR2: SGHNT and YYREEE (reference sequence). Between the trimmed V and J ends, which lost 0 bases and 7 bases, there was a span of 8 bases. The CDR3 runs 13 residues. CDR3 in amino acids: CASSLGRINIQYF. The CDR3 coding sequence is TGTGCCAGCAGCTTGGGGAGAATTAACATTCAGTACTTC. Combining the CDR3 with reference TRBV5-4 and TRBJ2-4 gives the whole variable domain ETGVTQSPTHLIKTRGQQVTLRCSSQSGHNTVSWYQQALGQGPQFIFQYYREEENGRGNFPPRFSGLQFPNYSSELNVNALELDDSALYLCASSLGRINIQYFGAGTRLSVL.

This chain's CDR3 is CASSTDGTNYGYTF. The CDR3, as DNA: TGTGCCAGCAGCACGGACGGAACTAACTATGGCTACACCTTC. The J gene is TRBJ1-2, the V gene TRBV11-1; D not certain. The V and J ends lost 5 bases and 0 bases respectively, with 10 bases between them. CDR1 SGHAT and CDR2 FQDESV come from the germline V gene (reference sequence). CDR3 length equals 14 residues.

The J gene is TRBJ2-1, the V gene TRBV28; a possible D gene is TRBD1 (6 bases). The CDR3 is 14 amino acids. The germline CDR1 and CDR2 sequences are MDHEN and SYDVKM. The V and J ends lost 6 bases and 5 bases respectively, with 14 bases between them. The CDR3 DNA reads as TGTGCCAGCAGCCGGGACATGGCCAACAATGAGCAGTTCTTC. The encoded protein is CASSRDMANNEQFF.

The J gene is TRBJ2-7, the V gene TRBV2; 14 nucleotides line up with TRBD2. Losses at the gene ends were 1 base for V and 3 bases for J; bases not matched to a gene: 2. The CDR3 contains 16 residues. Germline V gene lookup returns CDR1 SNHLY and CDR2 FYNNEI. The CDR3 coding sequence is TGTGCCAGCAGTGAAGGGACTAGCGGGGGGTTCTACGAGCAGTACTTC. It codes for CASSEGTSGGFYEQYF.

Only one count was recorded for this clone. This chain joins TRBV27 and TRBJ1-5; no clear D. Trimming removed 5 bases at V and 4 bases at J, with 12 bases between. Germline V CDR1 and CDR2: MNHEY, SMNVEV (reference sequence). This CDR3 spans 14 amino acids. CDR3 nucleotides: TGTGCCAGCAGTAGTGGCTTGGGGAATCAGCCCCAGCATTTT. Protein: CASSSGLGNQPQHF.